The clone carrying this T cell receptor (beta chain) was counted ten times or more. In germline, CDR1 is MGHDK, CDR2 SYGVNS. The CDR3 totals 13 residues. Deletions cut 6 bases from V and 2 bases from J, with 11 bases between. The data are from a study of low-dose radiotherapy and immunotherapy resistance in tumors. Indicated time point: after trial treatment. Treatment here: LDRT plus nivolumab, ipilimumab, low-dose cyclophosphamide and aspirin (RACIN trial). Covering alpha and beta chains, TRAV- and TRBV-specific primers were used for the first-strand cDNA. TCRs were amplified for roughly 22 PCR cycles with a constant-region primer and V-primer adapter. TCRdb redid the calling of the reads with MiXCR, one entry per CDR3 protein. The sample carries nearly 60,000 distinct CDR3 sequences, around a quarter recorded once.

The genes are TRBV25-1 and TRBJ2-7, with D maybe TRBD1 (6 bases). The receptor comes from a male donor with prostate cancer. The sample here was PBMCs, taken after low-dose radiotherapy plus immunotherapy. The CDR3 bases are TGTGCCAGCAGCCGGGACACGACCTACGAGCAGTACTTC. Translation: CASSRDTTYEQYF.